The following is a T cell receptor (beta chain) sequence with its context. Clones were sequenced by immunoSEQ multiplex PCR, and TCRdb holds only the in-frame ones, with some missing. The sample has about 1.5 million clones, approximately 98% seen once; the top ten hold approximately 0.45%. This record comes from a study of shared clonotypes between healthy human individuals. The germline V gene encodes CDR1 SQVTM and CDR2 ANQGSEA. The V gene lost 0 bases and the J gene lost 3 bases, with 6 bases spanning the gap. This CDR3 is built from 12 residues. This chain connects TRBV29-1 to TRBJ2-7; D is unclear. The sequence derives from a man younger than 40 in good health. The sample was naive CD4+ T cells sorted from blood. Subset here: CD45RA+ positively selected. CDR3 sequence reads: CSVEDMGYEQYF. DNA of the CDR3: TGCAGCGTTGAAGACATGGGCTACGAGCAGTACTTC.